This TCR beta chain derives from a study of response to subunit inactivated influenza vaccine. CDR1 is SEHNR and CDR2 is FQNEAQ in the germline V gene (reference sequence). CDR3 length equals 14 residues. Trimming pared 7 bases from V and 8 bases from J, leaving 18 bases between. Study-wide findings and caveats: Every seasonal influenza vaccination brings in few new T cells, the authors suggested.

TCRdb ran MiXCR on the RT-PCR reads and lists one entry per CDR3 protein. The table lists fewer than 600,000 distinct CDR3 sequences, roughly 7.9% of them singletons. This clonotype has just a few counts. What it recognizes is unknown. This clonotype was sampled from a man in his fifties or sixties who received an inactivated influenza vaccine. Sequenced material: PBMCs from blood, taken about 23 months after vaccination. This rearrangement joins TRBV7-9 to TRBJ2-1; no clear D. The CDR3 is CASNSRSLSHEQFF. The CDR3 coding sequence is TGTGCCAGCAACTCACGAAGCTTATCACATGAGCAGTTCTTC.